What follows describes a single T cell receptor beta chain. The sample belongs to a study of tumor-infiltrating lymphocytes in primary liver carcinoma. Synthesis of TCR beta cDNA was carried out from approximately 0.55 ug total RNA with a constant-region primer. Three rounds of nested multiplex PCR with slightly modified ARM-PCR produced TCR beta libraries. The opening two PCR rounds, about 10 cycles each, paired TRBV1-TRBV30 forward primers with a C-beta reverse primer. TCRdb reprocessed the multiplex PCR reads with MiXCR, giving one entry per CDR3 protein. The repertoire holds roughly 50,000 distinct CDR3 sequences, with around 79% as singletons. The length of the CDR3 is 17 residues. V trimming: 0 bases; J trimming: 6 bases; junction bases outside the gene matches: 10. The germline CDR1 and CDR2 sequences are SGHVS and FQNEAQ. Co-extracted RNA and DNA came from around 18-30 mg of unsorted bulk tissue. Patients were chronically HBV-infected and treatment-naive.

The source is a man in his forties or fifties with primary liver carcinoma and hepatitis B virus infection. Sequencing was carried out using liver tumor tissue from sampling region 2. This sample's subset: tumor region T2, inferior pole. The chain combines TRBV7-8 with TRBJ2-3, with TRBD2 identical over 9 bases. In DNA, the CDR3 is TGTGCCAGCAGCTTAGCACACGCGGGAGGGCCACTTGATACGCAGTATTTT. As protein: CASSLAHAGGPLDTQYF.